This paragraph reports one TCR beta chain. Its specific antigen is unknown. No base quality values were provided; no much bigger clone lies one nucleotide off. Library generation was performed with the immunoSEQ multiplex PCR assay. For the multiplex PCR, a mixture combining 60 forward primers for TCR Vbeta segments and 13 reverse primers for TCR Jbeta segments was used. The CDR3 region of rearranged TCR beta genes was amplified from genomic DNA by a multiplex PCR assay. Amplified TCR beta libraries were sequenced as 87-base-pair reads on the Illumina HiSeq System. In the source study's methods: Across the 500 to 850 repertoires, a later analysis counted approximately 75 million unique TCR beta chains, around 10 million of which were shared by at least two donors. To remove PCR and sequencing errors, raw reads were error-corrected and collapsed into unique sequences using a nearest-neighbor algorithm that merged closely related sequences. To assign V, D and J gene segments, CDR3 sequences were aligned to IMGT reference sequences. For a sequence to be retained, at least a six-nucleotide match to both a V gene segment and a J gene segment was required. Rearrangements were classified as productive when the CDR3 lacked stop codons and remained in frame with V and J, and all other rearrangements were classified as non-productive. Following IMGT convention, CDR3 was defined as the stretch from the second conserved V-encoded cysteine to the conserved J-encoded phenylalanine. Sequences without an unambiguous match to a single V gene segment were excluded from the earlier analysis of several hundred of the donors. An earlier analysis of 500 to 600 of the donors classified V segments as functional when productive rearrangements were above 56.7% and as segregating when the standard deviation between donors was above 5%. A statistical classification framework was developed to diagnose cytomegalovirus status using the catalog of TCR beta chain sequences. In a later analysis, V and J genes were assigned by comparing TCR nucleotide sequences against IMGT/GENE-DB human TR gene sequences. In a later analysis, CDR3 sequences and most-parsimonious VDJ recombination scenarios were assigned using the TCRdist pipeline. In a later analysis, every TCR beta chain was defined by the combination of its CDR3 amino acid sequence and its V-gene family, and reads without a unique V-gene family were dropped. A later analysis removed several hundred highly shared, low-generation-probability nucleotide sequences to deal with suspected cross-contamination and a sequencing artifact. In a later analysis, a clonal expansion index was calculated for each public chain from normalized within-repertoire ranks of inferred template counts. A later analysis computed generation probabilities with a VDJ recombination model fitted to out-of-frame rearrangements, and checked the results against IGoR. In a later analysis, hypergeometric tests were used to score TCR-TCR, TCR-HLA and TCR-CMV co-occurrence, with a repertoire-size bias correction applied to TCR pairs. False discovery rates were estimated in a later analysis by permuting HLA or CMV assignments 20 times. In a later analysis, co-occurring TCRs were grouped using DBSCAN, and TCRdist sequence similarity was added for clustering within HLA-allele-positive subsets. Co-occurrence clustering excluded repertoires with fewer than 30,000 or more than 120,000 public chains, plus five with anomalous nucleotide sharing. Sourced from immuneACCESS, this table was stored by TCRdb with only in-frame sequences that have V and J called. A share of the clones is absent; for the studies checked, an unresolved V gene accounts for under half, and the remainder has no known explanation. Clone size and the V and J calls come from that table; the DNA yielded D and trimming. For this sample the table gives 150,000 to 200,000 clones, of which less than 90% were detected only once. The top ten clonotypes cover 1.5% to 2% of the sample.

This sample is drawn from a study of cytomegalovirus exposure and HLA in healthy donors (dated by TCRdb to 2016 to 2017). Context from the whole study: An earlier analysis of approximately 550 of the donors reported about 250 Gb of sequence data and around 120 million unique TCR beta sequences from roughly 180 million T cells. About 280 gigabases of sequencing data and approximately 85 million unique TCR sequences were included in an early release covering 550 to 800 HLA-typed donors. Of the 398 genotyped donors, approximately 80% fell in the genetic ancestry cluster associated with self-reported Caucasian donors. The aim of the study was to test whether cataloging public T cell receptors could identify signatures of past pathogen exposure. The study used immunosequencing to profile the T cell repertoires of approximately 650 subjects and linked those repertoires to cytomegalovirus serostatus. In addition to the first cohort of roughly 670 subjects, a separate validation cohort of 100 to 150 different subjects was used. High-throughput TCR immunosequencing, statistical association of individual TCRs with disease status, and machine learning were combined to predict cytomegalovirus infection status. A later analysis re-examined previously published TCR beta repertoires from about 670 donors and added high-resolution HLA genotyping to investigate patterns of TCR occurrence. Rather than drawing on any new phenotypic data, the later analysis identified candidate immune exposures from TCR beta sequences and the way those sequences occurred across donors. To decide whether each TCR beta V gene segment behaved as functional or pseudogenic, an earlier analysis of 587 of the donors relied on high-throughput TCR beta sequencing. Alongside the repertoire data, information on donor age, sex, ethnicity and CMV serostatus was compiled. In a later genetic analysis, genome-wide SNP genotypes for about 55% of the 666 donors were used, and that subset was treated as a discovery cohort. Every repertoire in the discovery cohort had been generated on one and the same sequencing platform. HLA typing included class I and class II loci at four-digit resolution. Typing coverage differed by locus: A, B, C, DRB1 and DQB1 were typed in roughly 629-630 donors, DQA1 in about 560, DPA1 in 600 to 610, and DPB1 in 400 to 490. Five DR-DQ haplotypes were handled as single units for association and clustering because linkage in the cohort was strong. On average, over 200,000 unique TCR beta nucleotide sequences were sequenced per donor among some 420 genotyped donors of the cohort, with roughly 19% of those sequences being non-productive.

What the work shows at the level of the full study, not this receptor alone: In a later analysis, HLA-associated TCR beta chains showed more clonal expansion and lower generation probabilities than non-associated chains that were equally common. In a later analysis, over 15,000 TCR beta sequences were associated with specific HLA alleles at a false discovery rate of 0.05. Presence/absence analyses assumed roughly uniform sequencing depth across donors, an assumption that may not hold. Because the 87-base-pair reads could not distinguish some IMGT-functional V segments, including TRBV6-2 and TRBV6-3, those segments were excluded. A later analysis found that TCR association rates varied across HLA loci, with DRB1 alleles showing the most associated TCRs and HLA-C alleles the fewest. A later genetic analysis reported fewer N-insertions in productive TCRs among donors in an Asian-associated ancestry cluster than the approximately 670-donor mean. Because HLA typing was missing for some donors at each locus, association tests included only the typed subset. Only TCR beta chains were sequenced in this cohort, and the absence of alpha or paired-chain data limited detectable features. When HLA alleles, especially DR and DQ, strongly co-occurred, attributing TCR associations to individual alleles was difficult. The earlier analysis of 587 of the donors excluded over 15 rarely observed V segments, including chromosome 9 orphons, because counts were too low. For the cohort, immune exposure information was limited to CMV serostatus. The classifier was reported to diagnose cytomegalovirus status with high specificity and sensitivity in both the original cohort and the validation cohort. An earlier analysis of several hundred of the donors showed that most TCR beta V segments appeared in productive rearrangements either about 87% or about 30% of the time, which broadly matched IMGT annotations. According to a later analysis, parvovirus B19, influenza, CMV and Epstein-Barr virus appeared linked to several top co-occurrence clusters. The sequencing pipeline was judged likely to have produced a cluster of highly shared sequence variants as a technical artifact. According to the authors, the approach could potentially be generalized to other disease states and immunological phenotypes. Correlated functional status among segregating V segments might be attributable to linkage disequilibrium, but an unknown experimental factor could not be ruled out. According to a later analysis, most CMV-associated TCR beta chains appeared to be HLA-restricted, and the HLA associations seemed to be driven largely by CMV exposure. A later genetic analysis associated a missense DCLRE1C variant with V-gene and J-gene trimming of TCR beta chains, and an independent cohort replicated the association. In vitro tests confirmed that a few of the cytomegalovirus-associated TCR beta chains recognize cytomegalovirus antigens. The study listed 164 TCR beta chains as associated with cytomegalovirus. Across donors, most TCR sequences were observed very rarely, whereas some public TCRs were present in many individuals. A further reported finding was that TCR beta sequences accurately predicted the HLA-A and HLA-B alleles for most subjects in the first cohort.

The cysteine opens and the phenylalanine closes a CDR3 of 16 amino acids. Of all the DNA, just the CDR3 is kept, 48 bases in frame from base 1. V has 6 bases trimmed and J has 2 bases trimmed; junction bases matching no gene number 7. CDR1 SNHLY and CDR2 FYNNEI are derived from the germline V gene. In total, approximately 610 healthy bone marrow donors made up the cohort. At the time of sampling, all cohort members were nominally healthy, though unrecorded immune exposures were likely present. The donor tested CMV seronegative and was one of the 352 seronegative cohort members. Each donor provided a peripheral blood sample, and peripheral blood mononuclear cells were used for TCR beta sequencing. Genomic DNA was extracted from the blood cell samples with the Qiagen DNeasy Blood Extraction Kit.

The sequencing sample was made of PBMCs. Recombination linked TRBV2 to TRBJ1-3, and TRBD1 matches 10 of the central bases. This sequence was found in a man in his forties or fifties in good health and CMV-seronegative. The CDR3 protein sequence reads: CASRGTGDSTGNTIYF. The nucleotide sequence reads as follows: TGTGCCAGCAGAGGGACAGGGGATTCGACTGGAAACACCATATATTTT.